This passage covers 24 T cell receptor beta chains from one sample sequenced in a study of T cell changes during pregnancy in multiple sclerosis (dated by TCRdb to between 2018 and 2021). Library prep was done by the immunoSEQ multiplex PCR assay. TCRdb provides this immuneACCESS table in a form limited to in-frame rearrangements. Some clones are lacking; in checked studies, under half of them reflect an unresolved V gene, and why the rest are absent is not known. The sample table records 20,000 to 25,000 clones; roughly 90% of these occur just once. Of the sample, under 9% falls within the top ten clones. Sample: CD8+ T cells from peripheral blood mononuclear cells, taken in the first trimester of pregnancy. These receptors were collected from a female donor with multiple sclerosis, enrolled in a pregnancy study.

This clone was observed at least ten times. The CDR3 DNA follows: TGTGCCACCAGCAGAGGAACAGGCTCCTACAATGAGCAGTTCTTC. This codes for CATSRGTGSYNEQFF. V is TRBV15 and J is TRBJ2-1, with D maybe TRBD1 (5 bases). The CDR3 is 15 amino acids. The germline V gene encodes CDR1 LNHNV and CDR2 YYDKDF (reference sequence). V was clipped by 1 base and J by 0 bases, with 7 bases between them.

The V gene is TRBV7-9, the J gene TRBJ2-7, with TRBD2 identical over 7 bases. The CDR3 sequence is 14 residues long. V shed 4 bases, J shed 3 bases, and the junction held 6 bases outside the gene matches. Germline loops: CDR1 SEHNR, CDR2 FQNEAQ (reference sequence). The CDR3 sequence is CASSWEGTLYEQYF. The CDR3 DNA is TGTGCCAGCAGCTGGGAGGGAACTCTCTACGAGCAGTACTTC. The whole variable domain, remainder taken from reference TRBV7-9 and TRBJ2-7, is DTGVSQNPRHKITKRGQNVTFRCDPISEHNRLYWYRQTLGQGPEFLTYFQNEAQLEKSRLLSDRFSAERPKGSFSTLEIQRTEQGDSAMYLCASSWEGTLYEQYFGPGTRLTVT.

The chain joins TRBV5-1 to TRBJ2-7, with TRBD2 as a possible D gene (6 bases). V was cut by 0 bases and J by 2 bases, with 12 bases left in between. The V gene's germline CDR1 is SGHRS and CDR2 YFSETQ. The length of the CDR3 is 15 residues. The CDR3 loop reads CASSLGGEFAYEQYF. The CDR3 region has the DNA TGCGCCAGCAGCTTGGGCGGGGAGTTCGCCTACGAGCAGTACTTC.

The chain links TRBV19 to TRBJ2-5; a weak D match, TRBD2 (6 bases). Per germline, CDR1 LNHDA and CDR2 SQIVND (reference sequence). This CDR3 is built from 14 residues. V was pared by 4 bases and J by 1 base, with 10 bases between. CDR3: CASSTRDFQETQYF. The CDR3 nucleotides are TGTGCCAGTAGTACTCGGGACTTCCAAGAGACCCAGTACTTC.

This chain uses TRBV2 with TRBJ2-1; D is ambiguous. V gave up 1 base and J gave up 9 bases, with 7 bases separating them. Germline values: CDR1 SNHLY, CDR2 FYNNEI. The CDR3 is 12 amino acids. The CDR3 spells CASSEGWSEQFF. DNA of the CDR3: TGTGCCAGCAGTGAAGGGTGGAGTGAGCAGTTCTTC. The full variable domain, rest sourced from reference TRBV2 and TRBJ2-1, is EPEVTQTPSHQVTQMGQEVILRCVPISNHLYFYWYRQILGQKVEFLVSFYNNEISEKSEIFDDQFSVERPDGSNFTLKIRSTKLEDSAMYFCASSEGWSEQFFGPGTRLTVL.

V usage is TRBV9 and J usage is TRBJ2-3; 8 bases match TRBD2. The V segment lost 7 bases and the J segment 4 bases; nucleotides outside the gene matches: 8. The CDR3 contains 14 residues. Looked up from germline, CDR1 is SGDLS and CDR2 is YYNGEE. This CDR3 reads CASGPGGASDTQYF. DNA of the CDR3: TGTGCCAGCGGCCCGGGGGGGGCATCAGATACGCAGTATTTT.

The chain carries TRBV4-2 and TRBJ1-4; a possible D gene is TRBD1 (5 bases). The germline gives CDR1 LGHNA, CDR2 YNFKEQ. CDR3 length: 14 residues. V was clipped by 4 bases and J by 4 bases, with 10 bases between them. As DNA, the CDR3 is TGTGCCAGCAGCCTCCAGGGTAGTAATGAAAAACTGTTTTTT. It codes for CASSLQGSNEKLFF.

The chain links TRBV7-6 to TRBJ2-1; 10 positions agree with TRBD1. The CDR3 consists of 16 residues. The germline V gene encodes CDR1 SGHVS and CDR2 FNYEAQ. V was clipped by 2 bases and J by 5 bases; unmatched bases: 6. The CDR3 reads CASSLNPGQGNNEQFF. DNA of the CDR3: TGTGCCAGCAGCTTAAATCCGGGACAGGGGAACAATGAGCAGTTCTTC. Together with reference TRBV7-6 and TRBJ2-1, the CDR3 gives the full variable domain: GAGVSQSPRYKVTKRGQDVALRCDPISGHVSLYWYRQALGQGPEFLTYFNYEAQQDKSGLPNDRFSAERPEGSISTLTIQRTEQRDSAMYRCASSLNPGQGNNEQFFGPGTRLTVL.

This clone is a singleton in its sample. The genes are TRBV7-8 and TRBJ2-1, with 14 bases identical to TRBD2. The CDR3 totals 15 residues. Germline V gene data show CDR1 as SGHVS and CDR2 as FQNEAQ. The V gene end was trimmed by 3 bases and the J gene end by 10 bases; junction bases not matched to a gene: 5. The CDR3 nucleotides are TGTGCCAGCAGCTTCGTGGGACTAGCGGGAGAAGAGCAGTTCTTC. Amino acid sequence: CASSFVGLAGEEQFF.

The CDR3 loop is CAWITDGYTF. CDR3 DNA: TGTGCCTGGATCACGGATGGCTACACCTTC. This chain links TRBV30 with TRBJ1-2; D is unclear. The V gene's germline CDR1 is GTSNPN and CDR2 SVGIG (reference sequence). V was cut by 4 bases and J by 6 bases, with 6 bases left in between. The CDR3 extends over 10 amino acids.

This chain links TRBV7-9 with TRBJ1-3; unclear D gene. This CDR3 has 16 amino acids. The germline gives CDR1 SEHNR, CDR2 FQNEAQ (reference sequence). The V gene lost 1 base and the J gene lost 0 bases, with 10 bases spanning the gap. CDR3 residues: CASSLGSISSGNTIYF. CDR3 DNA sequence: TGTGCCAGCAGCTTAGGTTCCATTAGCTCTGGAAACACCATATATTTT.

V gene TRBV21-1 combines with J gene TRBJ2-7; whether TRBD1, the table's D call, matches the DNA was not checked. TRBV21-1 is described as a pseudogene. CDR3 size: 16 residues. The CDR3 region is CASSTTRDSPTHEQYF. In nucleotides, the CDR3 is TGTGCCAGCAGCACAACCCGGGACAGTCCCACCCACGAGCAGTACTTC.

The chain recombines TRBV7-9 with TRBJ2-2; no definite D call. Germline V CDR1 and CDR2: SEHNR, FQNEAQ (reference sequence). The CDR3 loop spans 13 amino acids. Trimming left V 3 bases short and J 5 bases short, with 7 bases between. This chain's CDR3 is CASSFRNTGELFF. The CDR3 DNA reads TGTGCCAGCAGCTTTAGAAATACCGGGGAGCTGTTTTTT.

The CDR3 loop reads CASSSAQGGSYNEQFF. The CDR3 bases are TGTGCCAGCAGTTCCGCCCAGGGCGGGAGCTACAATGAGCAGTTCTTC. V and J are TRBV28 and TRBJ2-1; 7 nucleotides agree with TRBD2. This CDR3 region has 16 residues. The J segment lost 3 bases and the V segment lost 4 bases, leaving 9 bases of the junction unmatched. CDR1 is MDHEN and CDR2 is SYDVKM in the germline V gene. Together with reference TRBV28 and TRBJ2-1, the CDR3 gives the full variable domain: DVKVTQSSRYLVKRTGEKVFLECVQDMDHENMFWYRQDPGLGLRLIYFSYDVKMKEKGDIPEGYSVSREKKERFSLILESASTNQTSMYLCASSSAQGGSYNEQFFGPGTRLTVL.

V is TRBV6-1 and J is TRBJ2-1; 13 positions match TRBD2. Trimming took 6 bases from V and 7 from J; bases not matched to a gene: 6. Germline CDR1 reads MNHNS; CDR2 reads SASEGT. The CDR3 has 15 residues. The CDR3 DNA follows: TGTGCCAGCAGCCTCACACTAGCGGGAGGGAATGAGCAGTTCTTC. It encodes CASSLTLAGGNEQFF.

This rearrangement joins TRBV4-1 to TRBJ2-5; D ambiguous. With 2 bases removed from V and 2 bases from J, the gap between germline ends came to 12 bases. CDR1 is MGHRA and CDR2 is YSYEKL in the germline V gene. The CDR3 loop spans 15 amino acids. CDR3 nucleotides: TGCGCCAGCAGCCAACTCCCAGGATATCAAGAGACCCAGTACTTC. Translating gives CASSQLPGYQETQYF.

The chain carries TRBV6-5 and TRBJ1-2, with TRBD1 as a possible D gene (6 bases). CDR3 size: 14 residues. The germline CDR1 and CDR2 sequences are MNHEY and SVGAGI. The ends were cut back, 5 bases at V and 3 bases at J, with 13 bases in the middle. CDR3 sequence: CASSQWSGDYGYTF. The CDR3 bases are TGTGCCAGCAGTCAGTGGTCAGGGGACTATGGCTACACCTTC.

The chain carries TRBV30 and TRBJ1-5; 7 positions match TRBD1. The CDR3 contains 13 residues. V gave up 5 bases and J gave up 3 bases; unmatched junction bases: 4. Germline CDR1 is GTSNPN and CDR2 is SVGIG (reference sequence). CDR3 sequence reads: CAWQGENNQPQHF. The CDR3 bases are TGTGCCTGGCAGGGGGAGAACAATCAGCCCCAGCATTTT.

This clone has only a few counts. The chain employs TRBV11-2 and TRBJ2-3; 8 bases fit TRBD1. The CDR3 consists of 14 residues. The J segment lost 4 bases and the V segment lost 5 bases, leaving 5 bases of the junction unmatched. Germline CDR1 reads SGHAT; CDR2 reads FQNNGV. The CDR3 DNA is TGTGCCAGCAGCGAGGGCAGGGGGCCAGATACGCAGTATTTT. The encoded protein is CASSEGRGPDTQYF. Using reference TRBV11-2 and TRBJ2-3 for the parts outside the CDR3, the full variable domain is EAGVAQSPRYKIIEKRQSVAFWCNPISGHATLYWYQQILGQGPKLLIQFQNNGVVDDSQLPKDRFSAERLKGVDSTLKIQPAKLEDSAVYLCASSEGRGPDTQYFGPGTRLTVL.

The rearrangement joins TRBV2 to TRBJ2-2; D remains ambiguous. From germline, CDR1 is SNHLY and CDR2 FYNNEI. There are 12 residues in the CDR3. The ends were cut back, 6 bases at V and 5 bases at J, with 7 bases in the middle. The CDR3 nucleotides are TGTGCCAGCAGAGCCAGGACCGGGGAGCTGTTTTTT. It translates to CASRARTGELFF.

The chain carries TRBV5-1 and TRBJ2-1; possibly TRBD1 for D (6 bases). This CDR3 region has 17 residues. CDR1 and CDR2 (germline): SGHRS, YFSETQ. The V gene lost 3 bases and the J gene lost 0 bases, with 16 bases spanning the gap. Here the CDR3 reads CASSSTTGTSSYNEQFF. The CDR3 region has the DNA TGCGCCAGCAGCTCGACCACCGGGACAAGCTCCTACAATGAGCAGTTCTTC.

This clone occurred a few times. The chain joins TRBV19 to TRBJ1-5; weak D call: TRBD1 (6 bases). The CDR3 sequence is 14 residues long. V lost 2 bases and J 6 bases, leaving 11 bases between the germline ends. From germline, CDR1 is LNHDA and CDR2 SQIVND (reference sequence). The CDR3 bases are TGTGCCAGTAGTATACAGGGGAGTGTTCAGCCCCAGCATTTT. Translated, it gives CASSIQGSVQPQHF.

The table lists this clone with a count of one. This chain uses TRBV4-3 with TRBJ1-1, with D possibly matching TRBD1 (6 bases). This CDR3 contains 16 residues. The germline V gene has CDR1 LGHNA and CDR2 YSLEER. Trimming stripped 1 base from V and 3 bases from J, with 15 bases between. CDR3 amino acids: CASSQGVYRADTEAFF. The CDR3 DNA is TGCGCCAGCAGCCAAGGAGTGTACAGGGCGGACACTGAAGCTTTCTTT.

This chain connects TRBV30 to TRBJ2-7; TRBD2 matches at 9 bases. Germline CDR1 and CDR2: GTSNPN and SVGIG (reference sequence). The V and J ends lost 3 bases and 7 bases, in that order; junction bases with no gene match: 13. There are 15 residues in the CDR3. The DNA of the CDR3 is TGTGCCTGGAGCTCGCTCCAGCGGGAGGTAGGTGAGCAGTACTTC. This codes for CAWSSLQREVGEQYF.